The TCR beta chain under discussion was sequenced for a study of blood T cells in healthy people across ages. Next came a second PCR, run for about 7 to 12 cycles, which used a sample-barcoded 5' primer along with a J-beta primer mix. TCRdb ran MiXCR on the 5' RACE reads and lists one entry per CDR3 protein. This table has over a million distinct CDR3 sequences, 42% appearing once. Whole-study results and caveats: The recorded TCR beta diversity per million T cells decreased in a roughly linear manner with age.

Of note for this clonotype: Its antigen is still unknown.

Sequenced: blood. The receptor's source is a woman under 30 in good health.

The chain's CDR3 is CVTGYLNTGELFF. CDR3 DNA: TGTGTTACAGGGTACCTGAACACCGGGGAGCTGTTTTTT. The genes are TRBV6-5 and TRBJ2-2; possible D gene TRBD1, 6 bases. Germline lookup yields CDR1 MNHEY and CDR2 SVGAGI. This CDR3 is built from 13 residues.